This section outlines one T cell receptor beta chain sequence together with its context. This record comes from a study of shared clonotypes between healthy human individuals. Each subset's genomic DNA was split evenly across several immunoSEQ plates. Some clones are missing from TCRdb's copy, which holds only in-frame ones; the method was immunoSEQ multiplex PCR. Of over 95,000 clones detected, 68% appear once; the ten largest clones hold under 25%. With 5 bases removed from V and 6 bases from J, the gap between germline ends came to 11 bases. Per the germline V gene, CDR1 is MNHNY and CDR2 is SVGAGI (reference sequence). This CDR3 region has 13 residues.

Sequences were obtained from memory CD8+ T cells sorted from blood. Subset denoted: CD45RO+ cells pooled with CCR7-negative TemRA cells. The genes are TRBV6-6 and TRBJ1-5; no firm D call. The clonotype originates from a woman between 25 and 40 years old in good health. In DNA form, the CDR3 reads TGTGCCAGCAGTCCCGGGGAGGGTCAGCCCCAGCATTTT. The encoded protein is CASSPGEGQPQHF.